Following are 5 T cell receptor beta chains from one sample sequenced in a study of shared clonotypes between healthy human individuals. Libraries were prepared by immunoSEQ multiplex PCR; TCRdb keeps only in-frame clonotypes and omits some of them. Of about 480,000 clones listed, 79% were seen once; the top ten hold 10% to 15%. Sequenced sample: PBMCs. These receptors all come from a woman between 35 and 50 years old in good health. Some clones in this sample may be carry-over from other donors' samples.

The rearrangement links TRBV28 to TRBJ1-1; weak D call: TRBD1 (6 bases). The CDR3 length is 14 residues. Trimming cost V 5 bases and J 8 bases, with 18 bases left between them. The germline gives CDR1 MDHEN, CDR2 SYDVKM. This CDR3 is CASSLIGTLEEAFF. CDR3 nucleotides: TGTGCCAGCAGTCTAATCGGGACACTTGAGGAAGCTTTCTTT.

This CDR3 is CASSQDLGASQGARDGYTF. The CDR3 coding sequence is TGTGCCAGCAGCCAAGATTTGGGGGCGTCACAGGGGGCGCGTGATGGCTACACCTTC. The chain employs TRBV14 and TRBJ1-2, with 9 bases identical to TRBD1. With V trimmed by 0 bases and J by 6 bases, 17 bases remained unmatched. CDR3 size: 19 residues. The germline gives CDR1 SGHDN, CDR2 FVKESK.

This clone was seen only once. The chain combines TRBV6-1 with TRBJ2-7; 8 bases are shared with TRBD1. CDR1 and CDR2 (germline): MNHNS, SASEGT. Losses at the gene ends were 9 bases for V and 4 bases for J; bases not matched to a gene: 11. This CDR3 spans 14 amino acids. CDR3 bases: TGTGCCAGTTTACCAGGACAGGGTTGGTACGAGCAGTACTTC. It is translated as CASLPGQGWYEQYF.

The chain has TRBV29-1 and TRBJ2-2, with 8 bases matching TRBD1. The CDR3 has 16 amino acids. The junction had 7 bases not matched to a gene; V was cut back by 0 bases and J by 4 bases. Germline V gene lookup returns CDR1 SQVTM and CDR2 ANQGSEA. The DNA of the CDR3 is TGCAGCGTTGAAGATCGGGGGACAGGACCCACCGGGGAGCTGTTTTTT. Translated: CSVEDRGTGPTGELFF.

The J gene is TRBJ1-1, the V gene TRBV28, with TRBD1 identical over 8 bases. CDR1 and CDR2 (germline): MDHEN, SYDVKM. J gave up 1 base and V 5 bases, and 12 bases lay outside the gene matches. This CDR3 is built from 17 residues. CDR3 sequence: CASSATPGTGENTEAFF. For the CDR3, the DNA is TGTGCCAGCAGTGCGACCCCCGGGACAGGAGAGAACACTGAAGCTTTCTTT.